These T cell receptor beta chains were read from a single sample in a study of response to subunit inactivated influenza vaccine. TCRdb re-analysed the RT-PCR reads in MiXCR, keeping a single row per CDR3 protein. Of fewer than 650,000 distinct CDR3 sequences listed, 10% to 15% were seen once; the top ten hold about an eighth. This specimen consisted of PBMCs from blood, obtained 35 to 45 days after vaccination. Receptors originate from a man aged 50-59 years who received an inactivated influenza vaccine. CDR3s include the opening cysteine and the closing phenylalanine or tryptophan. A D gene is named only where the DNA matches it firmly. Rows give clone size only sometimes, using once, few, many, or a class for an expanded clone.

>13|TRBD1|TRBV28|.|TRBJ2-5
TGTGCCAGCAGACAGGGGGTTCGAGAGACCCAGTACTTC
CASRQGVRETQYF
>11|.|TRBV29-1|few|TRBJ2-1
TGCAGCGTTGACCCTTCCAATGAGCAGTTCTTC
CSVDPSNEQFF
>14|TRBD1|TRBV7-8|.|TRBJ1-2
TGTGCCAGCAGCTTGTACGGGACAGGGGAAGGCTACACCTTC
CASSLYGTGEGYTF
>16|TRBD2|TRBV2|.|TRBJ2-1
TGTGCCAGCAGTGAAGACCCTAGCGGGGTCTACAATGAGCAGTTCTTC
CASSEDPSGVYNEQFF
>13|.|TRBV13|.|TRBJ2-5
TGTGCCAGCAAGGGCGGATACCAAGAGACCCAGTACTTC
CASKGGYQETQYF
>14|TRBD1|TRBV5-1|.|TRBJ2-7
TGCGCCAGCAGCTGGGACAGTAACTCCTACGAGCAGTACTTC
CASSWDSNSYEQYF
>14|TRBD1|TRBV5-6|.|TRBJ2-5
TGTGCCAGCAGGGGACAGGGGTACCAAGAGACCCAGTACTTC
CASRGQGYQETQYF
>15|.|TRBV6-1|.|TRBJ1-5
TGTGCCAGCAGCAGGGGTGCAAGGGGCAATCAGCCCCAGCATTTT
CASSRGARGNQPQHF
>14|TRBD2|TRBV7-2|.|TRBJ2-5
TGTGCCAGCAGCTCTAGCGGGACCCAAGAGACCCAGTACTTC
CASSSSGTQETQYF
>13|.|TRBV28|.|TRBJ2-1
TGTGCCAGCAGTCCCCCTTGGGACAATGAGCAGTTCTTC
CASSPPWDNEQFF
>15|TRBD2|TRBV20-1|.|TRBJ2-3
TGCAGTGCTGGAAGACTAGCGGGGGACCCAGATACGCAGTATTTT
CSAGRLAGDPDTQYF
>16|TRBD2|TRBV7-3|.|TRBJ2-1
TGTGCCAGCAGCATACTTACTAGCGGTATATACAATGAGCAGTTCTTC
CASSILTSGIYNEQFF
>14|.|TRBV7-9|.|TRBJ1-4
TGTGCCAGCAGCTTAATCGGCACTAATGAAAAACTGTTTTTT
CASSLIGTNEKLFF
>16|TRBD2|TRBV18|few|TRBJ2-3
TGTGCCAGCTCACCACCGTTCAGCGGGAGGACAGATACGCAGTATTTT
CASSPPFSGRTDTQYF
>15|TRBD1|TRBV5-1|.|TRBJ2-7
TGCGCCAGCAGCTTACCCGGGACAGAGACCTACGAGCAGTACTTC
CASSLPGTETYEQYF
>13|.|TRBV5-1|.|TRBJ1-1
TGCGCCAGCAGCTATGTGGTCAGTACTGAAGCTTTCTTT
CASSYVVSTEAFF
>16|.|TRBV5-1|few|TRBJ2-3
TGCGCCAGCAGCTTGCCTACAGGGATGGACACAGATACGCAGTATTTT
CASSLPTGMDTDTQYF
>14|.|TRBV20-1|few|TRBJ1-1
TGCAGTGCAAACCTGAGGGGTGGCTACCCTGAAGCTTTCTTT
CSANLRGGYPEAFF
>13|.|TRBV20-1|few|TRBJ1-5
TGCAGTGCTGGCGAGGGAGGCAATCAGCCCCAGCATTTT
CSAGEGGNQPQHF
>14|.|TRBV29-1|.|TRBJ2-7
TGCAGCGTTGAAGGGACCAGACAGGCGGGCGAGCAGTACTTC
CSVEGTRQAGEQYF
>16|.|TRBV7-8|.|TRBJ2-3
TGTGCCAGCAGCTTAGGGATGAAGGTTAGCACAGATACGCAGTATTTT
CASSLGMKVSTDTQYF
>16|TRBD1|TRBV29-1|.|TRBJ2-1
TGCAGCGTTGAACTTTGGGGGACAGGGAACTACAATGAGCAGTTCTTC
CSVELWGTGNYNEQFF
>16|.|TRBV20-1|.|TRBJ2-7
TGCAGTGCTAGAGATCTCTTGGTGAGCGACTCCTACGAGCAGTACTTC
CSARDLLVSDSYEQYF
>15|TRBD1|TRBV11-3|.|TRBJ2-1
TGTGCCAGCAGCGCACAGGGGGCGGACTCGAATGAGCAGTTCTTC
CASSAQGADSNEQFF
>10|.|TRBV20-1|few|TRBJ1-2
TGCAGTGCTAAGGGGTCTGGCTACACCTTC
CSAKGSGYTF
>16|.|TRBV6-4|few|TRBJ2-1
TGTGCCAGCAGCCTTCGTAAGGTCAATTCCCCCAATGAGCAGTTCTTC
CASSLRKVNSPNEQFF
>14|TRBD1|TRBV12-3/TRBV12-4|many|TRBJ2-5
TGTGCCAGCAGTACTAGGGACAGACAAGAGACCCAGTACTTC
CASSTRDRQETQYF
>14|.|TRBV5-6|.|TRBJ2-4
TGTGCCAGCAGCCGGGGGCTAGAAAAAAACATTCAGTACTTC
CASSRGLEKNIQYF
>13|TRBD1|TRBV6-2/TRBV6-3|many|TRBJ2-1
TGTGCCAGCAGTTCGGGACAGGGGAATGAGCAGTTCTTC
CASSSGQGNEQFF
>14|.|TRBV4-2|many|TRBJ2-2
TGTGCCAGCAGCCAAGAGAGGAGGGCCGGGGAGCTGTTTTTT
CASSQERRAGELFF
>15|TRBD1|TRBV24-1|.|TRBJ1-4
TGTGCCACCAGTGATCCCGGGACAGCTGGGGAAAAACTGTTTTTT
CATSDPGTAGEKLFF
>18|TRBD1|TRBV4-2|.|TRBJ2-2
TGTGCCAGCAGCTCACAATCTCAGGGGGCCGCGAACACCGGGGAGCTGTTTTTT
CASSSQSQGAANTGELFF
>18|TRBD1|TRBV10-3|many|TRBJ2-1
TGTGCCATCAGTGAGATCGGGACAGGGGTTAGCTCCTACAATGAGCAGTTCTTC
CAISEIGTGVSSYNEQFF
>15|TRBD2|TRBV11-2|.|TRBJ2-5
TGTGCCAGCAGCTTAGCGCGGCGGGAGCTGGAGACCCAGTACTTC
CASSLARRELETQYF